Shown below are 8 T cell receptor beta chains from a single sample sequenced in a study of healthy donors' naive CD4 and CD8 T cells. Each TCR library used around 540 ng of total RNA and a linear amplification protocol. TCRdb reprocessed the reads with MiXCR, giving one entry per CDR3 protein. This table has approximately 180,000 distinct CDR3 sequences, under 85% appearing once. The sequenced material came from naive CD4+ and CD8+ T cells sorted from blood, pooled from several donors. These receptors were obtained from a pool of human donors in good health; the sample pools cells from several healthy donors.

The chain carries TRBV19 and TRBJ2-5, with TRBD2 matching 13 bases. Per germline, CDR1 LNHDA and CDR2 SQIVND (reference sequence). This CDR3 spans 16 amino acids. With V trimmed by 1 base and J by 3 bases, 2 bases remained unmatched. CDR3 nucleotides: TGTGCCAGTAGTATAGGTGGACTAGCGGGAGAAGAGACCCAGTACTTC. This sequence encodes CASSIGGLAGEETQYF. Full variable domain (outside the CDR3, taken from reference TRBV19 and TRBJ2-5): DGGITQSPKYLFRKEGQNVTLSCEQNLNHDAMYWYRQDPGQGLRLIYYSQIVNDFQKGDIAEGYSVSREKKESFPLTVTSAQKNPTAFYLCASSIGGLAGEETQYFGPGTRLLVL.

This clonotype was picked up one time. This sequence joins TRBV11-2 and TRBJ2-1, with TRBD2 matching 7 bases. CDR1 is SGHAT and CDR2 is FQNNGV in the germline V gene. Trimming at V came to 9 bases and at J to 2 bases, leaving 7 bases not matched to a gene. There are 14 residues in the CDR3. CDR3 nucleotides: TGTGCCAGTACACCTAGCGGAGCCTACAATGAGCAGTTCTTC. Its protein is CASTPSGAYNEQFF.

The chain uses TRBV29-1 and TRBJ1-1, with unresolved D. This CDR3 contains 11 residues. The germline CDR1 and CDR2 sequences are SQVTM and ANQGSEA. Between the trimmed V and J ends, which lost 4 bases and 8 bases, there was a span of 11 bases. CDR3 in DNA: TGCAGCGTTGCGGACCATCGGGAAGCTTTCTTT. Translation: CSVADHREAFF.

The V gene is TRBV29-1, the J gene TRBJ1-2, with 10 bases that match TRBD1. CDR1 SQVTM and CDR2 ANQGSEA come from the germline V gene. There are 16 residues in the CDR3. The junction had 13 bases not matched to a gene; V was cut back by 4 bases and J by 5 bases. CDR3 bases: TGCAGCGTTGCCGGGACAGGGGATCGGAGAAAGTATGGCTACACCTTC. It specifies CSVAGTGDRRKYGYTF.

The chain joins TRBV6-5 to TRBJ1-1; D is undetermined. There are 15 residues in the CDR3. Trimming left V 0 bases short and J 1 base short, with 9 bases between. Germline CDR1 reads MNHEY; CDR2 reads SVGAGI. The CDR3 DNA sequence: TGTGCCAGCAGTTACTCGATGGCCGGGAACACTGAAGCTTTCTTT. It encodes CASSYSMAGNTEAFF.

This chain uses TRBV28 with TRBJ2-3, with D uncertain. Germline loops: CDR1 MDHEN, CDR2 SYDVKM. This CDR3 is 13 amino acids long. V was cut by 0 bases and J by 2 bases, with 3 bases left in between. CDR3 region: CASSLWPTDTQYF. Here the CDR3 DNA reads TGTGCCAGCAGTTTATGGCCCACAGATACGCAGTATTTT.

This clonotype was observed a handful of times. The chain uses TRBV18 and TRBJ2-5, with 7 bases lining up with TRBD2. With 6 bases clipped from V and 3 bases from J, the junction kept 1 base outside the gene matches. Germline loops: CDR1 KGHSH, CDR2 LQKENI. CDR3 size: 12 residues. The CDR3 sequence is CASSREEETQYF. The DNA of the CDR3 is TGTGCCAGCTCCCGGGAGGAAGAGACCCAGTACTTC.

The V gene is TRBV4-3, the J gene TRBJ2-1, with 12 bases fitting TRBD2. CDR1 LGHNA and CDR2 YSLEER come from the germline V gene. This CDR3 spans 15 amino acids. The V segment lost 0 bases and the J segment 8 bases; nucleotides outside the gene matches: 2. The CDR3 nucleotides are TGCGCCAGCAGCCAAGAGAGACTAGCGGGAGATGAGCAGTTCTTC. This encodes CASSQERLAGDEQFF.